The 4 T cell receptor beta chains given below trace back to one sample, sequenced in a study of neurological immune-mediated disorders. TCRdb fed the 5' RACE reads into MiXCR, producing one record per CDR3 protein. The sample has some 57,000 distinct CDR3 sequences, around 4% seen once. What was sequenced was PBMCs. These receptors were obtained from a man aged 55 to 70 with multiple sclerosis.

This clonotype has only a few counts. The chain recombines TRBV20-1 with TRBJ2-1; 11 positions match TRBD2. After removal of 4 bases from V and 1 base from J, the junction contained 6 bases not matched to a gene. The CDR3 totals 16 residues. Per the germline V gene, CDR1 is DFQATT and CDR2 is SNEGSKA (reference sequence). As DNA, the CDR3 is TGCAGTGCTAATATAGCGGGAGGGCAGTCCTACAATGAGCAGTTCTTC. This gives the protein CSANIAGGQSYNEQFF.

This clonotype appeared a few times. This chain links TRBV7-2 with TRBJ2-1; 8 positions agree with TRBD2. V dropped 4 bases and J dropped 5; count of bases not matched to a gene: 7. The CDR3 runs 15 residues. Germline V gene lookup returns CDR1 SGHTA and CDR2 FQGNSA. The CDR3 loop is CASSSGGAGDNEQFF. CDR3 sequence (DNA): TGTGCCAGCAGCTCCGGGGGGGCGGGGGACAATGAGCAGTTCTTC.

This clonotype was observed a few times. The rearrangement uses TRBV20-1 and TRBJ1-1; D is perhaps TRBD1 (5 bases). In germline, CDR1 is DFQATT, CDR2 SNEGSKA (reference sequence). Trimming took 0 bases from V and 4 from J, leaving 9 bases between them. The CDR3 contains 13 residues. The CDR3 spells CSARDWGGTEAFF. DNA for the CDR3: TGCAGTGCTAGAGATTGGGGGGGCACTGAAGCTTTCTTT.

Many counts were recorded for this clonotype. The chain is built from TRBV3-1 and TRBJ2-7; tentatively, D is TRBD1 (8 bases). V lost 4 bases and J 3 bases, leaving 16 bases between the germline ends. Germline CDR1 LGHDT, CDR2 YNNKEL (reference sequence). The CDR3 is 15 residues long. In nucleotides, the CDR3 is TGTGCCAGCAGCCCTCAACAGGGGGGGAACTACGAGCAGTACTTC. Its translation is CASSPQQGGNYEQYF.